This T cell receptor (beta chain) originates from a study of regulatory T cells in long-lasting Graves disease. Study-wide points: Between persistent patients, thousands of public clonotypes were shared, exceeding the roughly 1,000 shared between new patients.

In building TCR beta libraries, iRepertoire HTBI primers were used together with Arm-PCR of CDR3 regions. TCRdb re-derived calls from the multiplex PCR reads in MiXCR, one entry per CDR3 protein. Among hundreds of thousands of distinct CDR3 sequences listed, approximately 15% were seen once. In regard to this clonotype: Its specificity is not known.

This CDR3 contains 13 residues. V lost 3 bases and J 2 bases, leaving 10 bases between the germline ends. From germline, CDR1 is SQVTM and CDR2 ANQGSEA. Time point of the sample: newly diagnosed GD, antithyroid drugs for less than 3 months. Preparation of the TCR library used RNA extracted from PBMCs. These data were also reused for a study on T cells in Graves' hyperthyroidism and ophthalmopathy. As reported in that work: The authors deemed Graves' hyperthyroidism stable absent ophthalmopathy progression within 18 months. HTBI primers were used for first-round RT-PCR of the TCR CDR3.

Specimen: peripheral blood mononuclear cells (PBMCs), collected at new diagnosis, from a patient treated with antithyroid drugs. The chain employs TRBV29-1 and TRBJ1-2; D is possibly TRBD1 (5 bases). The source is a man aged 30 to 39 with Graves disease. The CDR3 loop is CSVERDQNYGYTF. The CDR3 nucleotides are TGCAGCGTTGAGAGGGACCAAAACTATGGCTACACCTTC.